One and the same sample provided the 30 T cell receptor beta chains below, sequenced in a study of T cell responses to AZD1222 COVID-19 vaccine. The assay was immunoSEQ multiplex PCR, and TCRdb's table has in-frame clones only and misses some. Among 140,000 to 150,000 clones listed, 75% to 90% were seen once. Sequencing used peripheral blood, obtained on day 0 of AZD1222 vaccination. These receptor sequences come from an adult in good health.

This clone showed up just once. J is TRBJ1-1 and V is TRBV2; 7 bases agree with TRBD1. The CDR3 has 14 amino acids. The V gene's germline CDR1 is SNHLY and CDR2 FYNNEI. Trimming removed 8 bases from V and 5 bases from J; junction bases left unmatched: 11. This CDR3 is CASLRTGGRTEAFF. CDR3 coding DNA: TGTGCCAGCCTGCGGACAGGTGGTCGAACTGAAGCTTTCTTT.

The rearrangement joins TRBV10-3 to TRBJ1-2; tentatively, D is TRBD1 (6 bases). In germline, CDR1 is ENHRY, CDR2 SYGVKD. CDR3 length: 17 amino acids. V was trimmed by 2 bases and J by 0 bases, leaving 16 bases between them. The CDR3 loop is CAISEGQPMISNYGYTF. CDR3 DNA: TGTGCCATCAGTGAGGGACAGCCCATGATTTCTAACTATGGCTACACCTTC.

This chain links TRBV10-1 with TRBJ1-2; D unresolved. The V gene's germline CDR1 is WNHNN and CDR2 SYGVQD (reference sequence). Trimming removed 8 bases from V and 5 bases from J, with 12 bases in between. CDR3 size: 12 residues. For the CDR3, the DNA is TGCGCCAGCCGCCCCCCCTGGTATGGCTACACCTTC. Amino acids: CASRPPWYGYTF.

The V call is TRBV28, the J call TRBJ1-1, with D hard to call. The V and J ends lost 3 bases and 1 base respectively, with 12 bases between them. Germline V gene data show CDR1 as MDHEN and CDR2 as SYDVKM. There are 15 residues in the CDR3. This CDR3 reads CASSFLQRGNTEAFF. The CDR3 nucleotides are TGTGCCAGCAGTTTCCTTCAGCGGGGGAACACTGAAGCTTTCTTT.

This clone showed up just once. The chain recombines TRBV7-9 with TRBJ2-7; D assignment may be TRBD1 or TRBD2 (5 bases each). With 1 base removed from V and 3 bases from J, the gap between germline ends came to 10 bases. Germline CDR1 is SEHNR and CDR2 is FQNEAQ (reference sequence). This CDR3 spans 14 amino acids. CDR3 in amino acids: CASSLGGNRYEQYF. CDR3 DNA: TGTGCCAGCAGCTTAGGGGGGAACCGCTACGAGCAGTACTTC.

The rearrangement uses TRBV7-9 and TRBJ1-1; D is perhaps TRBD1 (5 bases). V was shortened by 5 bases and J by 4 bases, with 11 bases between the two germline ends. Germline CDR1 and CDR2: SEHNR and FQNEAQ (reference sequence). The CDR3 contains 13 residues. The CDR3 bases are TGTGCCAGCAGCGGAATTCAGGGCACTGAAGCTTTCTTT. This gives the protein CASSGIQGTEAFF.

The chain is built from TRBV6-5 and TRBJ2-2; D is unresolved. This CDR3 region has 12 residues. The germline V gene encodes CDR1 MNHEY and CDR2 SVGAGI. Trimming shortened V by 5 bases and J by 2 bases, and 3 bases separated the two germline ends. Here the CDR3 reads CASSLNTGELFF. The CDR3 DNA reads TGTGCCAGCAGTCTCAACACCGGGGAGCTGTTTTTT.

This chain joins TRBV28 and TRBJ1-1; 8 positions agree with TRBD1. Germline V gene sequence: CDR1 MDHEN, CDR2 SYDVKM. V lost 3 bases, J lost 9 bases, and 9 bases stayed unmatched. This CDR3 is built from 14 residues. The CDR3 DNA is TGTGCCAGCAGTTTTCCGGCAGGGGGCGCGAAAGCTTTCTTT. Protein: CASSFPAGGAKAFF.

This clone was observed once. The chain couples TRBV18 to TRBJ2-7; no clear D gene. This CDR3 region has 14 residues. V lost 0 bases and J lost 4, with 10 bases in between. Germline V lookup: CDR1 KGHSH, CDR2 LQKENI. CDR3 loop: CASSPPDWGYEQYF. In DNA, the CDR3 is TGTGCCAGCTCACCACCTGACTGGGGATACGAGCAGTACTTC.

This rearrangement joins TRBV5-1 to TRBJ2-7, with a possible D match to TRBD1 (6 bases). This CDR3 spans 14 amino acids. V shed 4 bases and J shed 0 bases, with 11 bases lying between them. Germline V gives CDR1 SGHRS, CDR2 YFSETQ. The CDR3 reads CASSRTASSYEQYF. The CDR3 nucleotides are TGCGCCAGCAGCCGGACAGCTAGCTCCTACGAGCAGTACTTC. The complete variable domain, with remaining parts taken from reference TRBV5-1 and TRBJ2-7, reads KAGVTQTPRYLIKTRGQQVTLSCSPISGHRSVSWYQQTPGQGLQFLFEYFSETQRNKGNFPGRFSGRQFSNSRSEMNVSTLELGDSALYLCASSRTASSYEQYFGPGTRLTVT.

The V call is TRBV19, the J call TRBJ1-2; TRBD1 aligns across 9 bases. Trimming removed 3 bases from V and 4 bases from J; junction bases left unmatched: 12. The CDR3 extends over 17 amino acids. CDR1 is LNHDA, CDR2 SQIVND, per germline (reference sequence). Here the CDR3 DNA reads TGTGCCAGTAGTATCGGTCGCGGGACAGGGAGCAGCTATGGCTACACCTTC. It translates to CASSIGRGTGSSYGYTF.

This clone was seen once. This chain joins TRBV3-1 (or the pseudogene TRBV3-2) and TRBJ2-1, with TRBD2 matching 7 bases. Germline V gene lookup returns CDR1 LGHDT and CDR2 YNNKEL (reference sequence). The CDR3 is 15 residues long. V lost 4 bases, J lost 7 bases, and 10 bases stayed unmatched. The CDR3 is CASSPLGGSVNEQFF. For the CDR3, the DNA is TGTGCCAGCAGCCCCTTGGGAGGGAGTGTGAATGAGCAGTTCTTC.

The CDR3 DNA follows: TGTGCCAGTAACCCTTTGCGGGGGGCGCGAGGACAGCCCCAGCATTTT. As protein: CASNPLRGARGQPQHF. The rearrangement links TRBV19 to TRBJ1-5; a possible D gene is TRBD1 (6 bases). Germline V gene lookup returns CDR1 LNHDA and CDR2 SQIVND (reference sequence). The germline V and J ends were trimmed by 7 bases and 7 bases, with 23 bases remaining between them. The CDR3 runs to 16 residues.

This clone appeared once. This CDR3 reads CASSPGTANEKLFF. CDR3 nucleotide sequence: TGTGCCAGCAGCCCAGGGACGGCTAATGAAAAACTGTTTTTT. The chain couples TRBV3-1 (or the pseudogene TRBV3-2) to TRBJ1-4; D perhaps matches TRBD1 (5 bases). The CDR3 contains 14 residues. Trimming cost V 4 bases and J 3 bases, with 9 bases left between them. CDR1 and CDR2 (germline): LGHDT, YNNKEL (reference sequence).

The chain is built from TRBV7-9 and TRBJ1-5; TRBD1 matches at 7 bases. Germline trimming cut 2 bases from V and 3 bases from J; bases unmatched to any gene: 1. The CDR3 sequence is 14 residues long. Germline V CDR1 and CDR2: SEHNR, FQNEAQ (reference sequence). The CDR3 here is CASSLTGVNQPQHF. The CDR3 DNA is TGTGCCAGCAGCTTAACAGGGGTCAATCAGCCCCAGCATTTT.

The chain uses TRBV27 and TRBJ1-6, with D unclear. Germline V gives CDR1 MNHEY, CDR2 SMNVEV (reference sequence). Trimming left V 2 bases short and J 8 bases short, with 10 bases between. This CDR3 region has 14 residues. The CDR3 coding sequence is TGTGCCAGCAGTTTACGTCCTCTGGATTCACCCCTCCACTTT. Encoded protein: CASSLRPLDSPLHF.

This sequence joins TRBV6-2 or TRBV6-3 and TRBJ2-1; 7 nucleotides agree with TRBD1. Per the germline V gene, CDR1 is MNHEY and CDR2 is SVGEGT. V was clipped by 4 bases and J by 4 bases; unmatched bases: 4. The CDR3 is 14 residues long. DNA for the CDR3: TGTGCCAGCAGTTTTCCGGGACAGTACAATGAGCAGTTCTTC. This sequence encodes CASSFPGQYNEQFF.

J is TRBJ2-7 and V is TRBV28; TRBD2 is a possible D gene (5 bases). V lost 4 bases, J lost 0 bases, and 13 bases lay in between. CDR1 MDHEN and CDR2 SYDVKM come from the germline V gene. The CDR3 is 15 residues long. This CDR3 is CASSSLDFSSYEQYF. As DNA, the CDR3 is TGTGCCAGCAGTTCACTAGATTTCAGCTCCTACGAGCAGTACTTC.

The chain has TRBV7-9 and TRBJ1-6; D is perhaps TRBD1 (5 bases). Germline V CDR1 and CDR2: SEHNR, FQNEAQ (reference sequence). CDR3 length equals 14 residues. Trimming removed 7 bases at V and 16 bases at J, with 23 bases between. The CDR3 here is CASTFSQGPTGLHF. CDR3 bases: TGTGCCAGCACCTTTTCCCAGGGCCCTACCGGACTCCACTTT.

The chain combines TRBV7-8 with TRBJ2-7; 9 bases map to TRBD1. The CDR3 totals 14 residues. The V and J ends lost 2 bases and 9 bases, in that order; junction bases with no gene match: 8. Germline CDR1 reads SGHVS; CDR2 reads FQNEAQ. CDR3: CASSLSDRGTGQYF. CDR3 nucleotide sequence: TGTGCCAGCAGCTTATCCGACAGGGGGACGGGGCAGTACTTC.

This clone occurred a few times. The V call is TRBV7-9, the J call TRBJ1-1; D is perhaps TRBD1 (5 bases). CDR1 and CDR2 (germline): SEHNR, FQNEAQ (reference sequence). V lost 4 bases and J 5 bases, leaving 11 bases between the germline ends. The CDR3 extends over 13 amino acids. CDR3 sequence (DNA): TGTGCCAGCAGCTCGGGAAGGGGAACTGAAGCTTTCTTT. Translation: CASSSGRGTEAFF.

This clone has more than one count but fewer than ten. The V and J genes are TRBV5-4 and TRBJ2-7; a weak D match, TRBD2 (5 bases). The length of the CDR3 is 13 residues. Trimming cost V 1 base and J 3 bases, with 8 bases left between them. Germline assignment: CDR1 SGHNT and CDR2 YYREEE (reference sequence). CDR3: CASSLRENYEQYF. CDR3 coding DNA: TGTGCCAGCAGCTTGAGGGAGAACTACGAGCAGTACTTC.

This chain joins TRBV19 and TRBJ2-1, with TRBD2 matching over 9 bases. CDR1 is LNHDA and CDR2 is SQIVND in the germline V gene (reference sequence). The CDR3 consists of 17 residues. Trimming cost V 3 bases and J 9 bases; bases outside gene matches: 15. The CDR3 DNA follows: TGTGCCAGTAGTATCAAGGGTCTTAGCGGGAGCTCAGGTGAGCAGTTCTTC. Amino acids: CASSIKGLSGSSGEQFF.

V gene TRBV5-4 combines with J gene TRBJ1-5; D remains unclear. V lost 2 bases to trimming and J lost 4 bases, with 7 bases between them. This CDR3 comprises 13 residues. Germline CDR1 SGHNT, CDR2 YYREEE (reference sequence). CDR3 bases: TGTGCCAGCAGCTTTGGACGGAATCAGCCCCAGCATTTT. Translating it yields CASSFGRNQPQHF.

The chain combines TRBV6-5 with TRBJ1-2; D uncertain. CDR3 length: 13 residues. Germline-derived CDR1 and CDR2 are MNHEY and SVGAGI. The germline V and J ends were trimmed by 6 bases and 3 bases, with 11 bases remaining between them. As DNA, the CDR3 is TGTGCCAGCAGACCAACAGAATACTATGGCTACACCTTC. Protein sequence: CASRPTEYYGYTF.

The genes are TRBV28 and TRBJ2-2; D may correspond to TRBD1 or TRBD2 (5 bases each). In germline, CDR1 is MDHEN, CDR2 SYDVKM. The length of the CDR3 is 14 residues. V dropped 7 bases and J dropped 4 bases, with 13 bases sitting between them. CDR3 protein: CASKDGTRTGELFF. DNA of the CDR3: TGTGCCAGCAAGGACGGGACCCGCACCGGGGAGCTGTTTTTT.

The chain carries TRBV18 and TRBJ1-1; 8 bases agree with TRBD1. The CDR3 is 14 residues long. V lost 5 bases to trimming and J lost 4 bases; unmatched junction nucleotides: 6. The germline gives CDR1 KGHSH, CDR2 LQKENI. DNA of the CDR3: TGTGCCAGCTCAAGGACAGGGTTTGGCACTGAAGCTTTCTTT. This gives the protein CASSRTGFGTEAFF.

This clone occurred a few times. Other DNA variants within this sample encode the same CDR3. The chain links TRBV4-1 to TRBJ1-1; no definite D call. The V gene's germline CDR1 is MGHRA and CDR2 YSYEKL. This CDR3 is 12 amino acids long. The V end lost 1 base, the J end lost 5 bases, and 5 bases lay between the germline ends. CDR3 region: CASSQVGTEAFF. Here the CDR3 DNA reads TGCGCCAGCAGCCAAGTAGGGACTGAAGCTTTCTTT.

This rearrangement joins TRBV5-6 to TRBJ1-6; 8 positions agree with TRBD1. The V and J ends lost 4 bases and 15 bases, in that order; junction bases with no gene match: 9. CDR1 and CDR2 (germline): SGHDT, YYEEEE. CDR3 length equals 13 residues. DNA of the CDR3: TGTGCCAGCAGCATTGGACAGGGTTGGCTCCTCCACTTT. Its protein is CASSIGQGWLLHF. Complete variable domain (other parts from reference TRBV5-6 and TRBJ1-6): DAGVTQSPTHLIKTRGQQVTLRCSPKSGHDTVSWYQQALGQGPQFIFQYYEEEERQRGNFPDRFSGHQFPNYSSELNVNALLLGDSALYLCASSIGQGWLLHFGNGTRLTVT.

The rearrangement links TRBV28 to TRBJ2-2; 7 nucleotides align to TRBD1. This CDR3 contains 15 residues. The trim removed 6 bases at V and 1 base at J, leaving 5 bases unmatched. Germline loops: CDR1 MDHEN, CDR2 SYDVKM. DNA for the CDR3: TGTGCCAGCAGATTACAGGGGAGGAACACCGGGGAGCTGTTTTTT. Its protein product is CASRLQGRNTGELFF.